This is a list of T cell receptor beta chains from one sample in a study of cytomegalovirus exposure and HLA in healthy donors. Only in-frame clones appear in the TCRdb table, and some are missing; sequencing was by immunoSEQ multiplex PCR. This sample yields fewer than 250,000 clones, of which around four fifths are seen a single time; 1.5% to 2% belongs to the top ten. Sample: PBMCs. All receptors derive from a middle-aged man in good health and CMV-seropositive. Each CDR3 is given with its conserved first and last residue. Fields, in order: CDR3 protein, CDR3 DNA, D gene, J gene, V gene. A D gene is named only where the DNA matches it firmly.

CDR3 protein: CASIVAGATYNEQFF
CDR3 DNA: TGTGCCAGCATCGTTGCGGGAGCGACCTACAATGAGCAGTTCTTC
D gene: TRBD2
J gene: TRBJ2-1
V gene: TRBV6-1

CDR3 protein: CASSLGGSNYGYTF
CDR3 DNA: TGTGCCAGCAGCTTGGGGGGGTCTAACTATGGCTACACCTTC
D gene: -
J gene: TRBJ1-2
V gene: TRBV7-2

CDR3 protein: CASSRSGTSGLEQFF
CDR3 DNA: TGTGCCAGCAGTCGCTCCGGGACTAGCGGCCTTGAGCAGTTCTTC
D gene: TRBD2
J gene: TRBJ2-1
V gene: TRBV6-5

CDR3 protein: CASNIPGHTGELFF
CDR3 DNA: TGTGCCAGCAACATCCCGGGTCACACCGGGGAGCTGTTTTTT
D gene: -
J gene: TRBJ2-2
V gene: TRBV2

CDR3 protein: CASSLGMTRVTSPEQFF
CDR3 DNA: TGTGCCAGCAGCTTAGGCATGACGCGGGTTACCTCACCTGAGCAGTTCTTC
D gene: -
J gene: TRBJ2-1
V gene: TRBV7-6

CDR3 protein: CASSIGLDHRGTEAFF
CDR3 DNA: TGTGCCAGTAGTATAGGACTGGACCACCGGGGCACTGAAGCTTTCTTT
D gene: -
J gene: TRBJ1-1
V gene: TRBV19

CDR3 protein: CASSLGLAGAYEQYF
CDR3 DNA: TGTGCCAGCAGCCTAGGACTAGCGGGAGCCTACGAGCAGTACTTC
D gene: TRBD2
J gene: TRBJ2-7
V gene: TRBV7-3

CDR3 protein: CASSQDRGGARGSTEAFF
CDR3 DNA: TGTGCCAGCAGCCAAGATCGGGGGGGGGCGCGGGGAAGCACTGAAGCTTTCTTT
D gene: -
J gene: TRBJ1-1
V gene: TRBV4-2

CDR3 protein: CASSFGRGNQETQYF
CDR3 DNA: TGTGCCAGCAGCTTCGGCAGGGGGAATCAAGAGACCCAGTACTTC
D gene: TRBD1
J gene: TRBJ2-5
V gene: TRBV7-2

CDR3 protein: CASSLGRGGKETQYF
CDR3 DNA: TGCGCCAGCAGCTTAGGGCGGGGGGGTAAAGAGACCCAGTACTTC
D gene: TRBD2
J gene: TRBJ2-5
V gene: TRBV5-1

CDR3 protein: CASSVTGGADTQYF
CDR3 DNA: TGTGCCAGCAGTGTGACAGGGGGGGCAGATACGCAGTATTTT
D gene: TRBD1
J gene: TRBJ2-3
V gene: TRBV6-1

CDR3 protein: CASSPLSPGRGNEQFF
CDR3 DNA: TGCGCCAGCAGCCCCCTCTCCCCCGGGAGGGGCAATGAGCAGTTCTTC
D gene: TRBD2
J gene: TRBJ2-1
V gene: TRBV4-1

CDR3 protein: CASSLFRVDNYGYTF
CDR3 DNA: TGTGCCAGCAGCTTGTTCAGGGTTGATAACTATGGCTACACCTTC
D gene: -
J gene: TRBJ1-2
V gene: TRBV7-8